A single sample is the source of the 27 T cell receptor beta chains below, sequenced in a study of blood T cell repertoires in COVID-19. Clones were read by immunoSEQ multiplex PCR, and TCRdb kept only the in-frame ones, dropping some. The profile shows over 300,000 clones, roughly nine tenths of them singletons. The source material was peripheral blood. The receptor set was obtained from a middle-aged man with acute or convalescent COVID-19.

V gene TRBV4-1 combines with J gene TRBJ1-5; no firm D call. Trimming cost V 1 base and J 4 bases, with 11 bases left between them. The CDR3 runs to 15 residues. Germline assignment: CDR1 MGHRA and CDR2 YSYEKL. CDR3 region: CASSQGAEGNQPQHF. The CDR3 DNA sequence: TGCGCCAGCAGCCAAGGGGCAGAAGGTAATCAGCCCCAGCATTTT.

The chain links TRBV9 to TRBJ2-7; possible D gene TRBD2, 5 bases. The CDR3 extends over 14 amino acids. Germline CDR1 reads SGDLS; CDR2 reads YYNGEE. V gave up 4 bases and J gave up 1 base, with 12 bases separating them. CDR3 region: CASSKLDFSYEQYF. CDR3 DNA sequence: TGTGCCAGCAGCAAATTGGACTTTTCCTACGAGCAGTACTTC.

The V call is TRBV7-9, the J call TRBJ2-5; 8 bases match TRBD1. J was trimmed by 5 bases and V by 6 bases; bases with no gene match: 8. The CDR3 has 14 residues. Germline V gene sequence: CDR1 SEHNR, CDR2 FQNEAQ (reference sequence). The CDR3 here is CASRLSTGAETQYF. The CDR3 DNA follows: TGTGCCAGCAGGCTATCGACAGGGGCCGAGACCCAGTACTTC.

In nucleotides, the CDR3 is TGCAGCGTGTTAGGGGTTTACGAGCAGTACTTC. Protein: CSVLGVYEQYF. The rearrangement joins TRBV29-1 to TRBJ2-7; perhaps TRBD1 as D (5 bases). V was pared by 6 bases and J by 4 bases, with 10 bases between. Per the germline V gene, CDR1 is SQVTM and CDR2 is ANQGSEA. The length of the CDR3 is 11 residues.

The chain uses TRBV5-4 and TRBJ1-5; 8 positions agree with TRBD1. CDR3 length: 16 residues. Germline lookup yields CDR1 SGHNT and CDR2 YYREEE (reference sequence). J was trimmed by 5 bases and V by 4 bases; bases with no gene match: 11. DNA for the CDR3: TGTGCCAGCAGCCTATGGACAGGGACACTTCATCAGCCCCAGCATTTT. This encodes CASSLWTGTLHQPQHF. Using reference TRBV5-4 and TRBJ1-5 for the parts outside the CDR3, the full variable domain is ETGVTQSPTHLIKTRGQQVTLRCSSQSGHNTVSWYQQALGQGPQFIFQYYREEENGRGNFPPRFSGLQFPNYSSELNVNALELDDSALYLCASSLWTGTLHQPQHFGDGTRLSIL.

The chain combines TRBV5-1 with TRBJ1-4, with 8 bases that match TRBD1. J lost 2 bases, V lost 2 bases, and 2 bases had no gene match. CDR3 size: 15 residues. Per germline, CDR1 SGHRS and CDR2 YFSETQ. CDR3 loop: CASSLTGGTNEKLFF. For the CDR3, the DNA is TGCGCCAGCAGCTTAACAGGGGGGACTAATGAAAAACTGTTTTTT.

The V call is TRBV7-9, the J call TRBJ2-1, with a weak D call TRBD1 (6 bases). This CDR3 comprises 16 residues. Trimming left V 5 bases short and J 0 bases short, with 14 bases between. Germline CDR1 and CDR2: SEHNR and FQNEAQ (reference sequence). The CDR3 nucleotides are TGTGCCAGCAGCCCCGGGTCAGGGGTCTCCTACAATGAGCAGTTCTTC. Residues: CASSPGSGVSYNEQFF.

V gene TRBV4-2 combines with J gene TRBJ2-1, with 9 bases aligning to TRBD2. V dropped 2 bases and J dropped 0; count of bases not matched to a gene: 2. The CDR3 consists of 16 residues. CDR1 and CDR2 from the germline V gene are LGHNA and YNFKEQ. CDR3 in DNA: TGTGCCAGCAGCCAACTAGCGGGAAGCTCCTACAATGAGCAGTTCTTC. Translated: CASSQLAGSSYNEQFF.

The CDR3 nucleotides are TGTGCCAGCAGCTTGTGGGGGCCGGGCAATCAGCCCCAGCATTTT. Amino acids: CASSLWGPGNQPQHF. The rearrangement joins TRBV5-5 to TRBJ1-5, with a possible D match to TRBD1 (6 bases). V lost 1 base and J lost 2, with 10 bases in between. The length of the CDR3 is 15 residues. In germline, CDR1 is SGHKS, CDR2 YYEKEE (reference sequence). Looking up the rest from reference TRBV5-5 and TRBJ1-5 gives the full variable domain: DAGVTQSPTHLIKTRGQQVTLRCSPISGHKSVSWYQQVLGQGPQFIFQYYEKEERGRGNFPDRFSARQFPNYSSELNVNALLLGDSALYLCASSLWGPGNQPQHFGDGTRLSIL.

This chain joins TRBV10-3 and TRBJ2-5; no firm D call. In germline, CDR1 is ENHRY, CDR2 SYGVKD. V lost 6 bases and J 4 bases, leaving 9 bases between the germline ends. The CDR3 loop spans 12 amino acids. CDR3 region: CAIRSPGETQYF. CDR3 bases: TGTGCCATCAGGTCCCCCGGAGAGACCCAGTACTTC.

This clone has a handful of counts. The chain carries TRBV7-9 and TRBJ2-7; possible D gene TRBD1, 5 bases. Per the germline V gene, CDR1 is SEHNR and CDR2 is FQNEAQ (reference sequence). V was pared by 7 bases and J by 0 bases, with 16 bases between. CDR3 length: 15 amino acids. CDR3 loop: CASNRLQDISYEQYF. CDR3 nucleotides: TGTGCCAGCAACCGCCTACAGGATATCTCCTACGAGCAGTACTTC.

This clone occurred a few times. The CDR3 here is CASSAEGGTGNYGYTF. For the CDR3, the DNA is TGTGCCAGCAGCGCCGAAGGGGGAACAGGCAACTATGGCTACACCTTC. V usage is TRBV9 and J usage is TRBJ1-2; possible D gene TRBD1, 6 bases. This CDR3 has 16 residues. V was clipped by 3 bases and J by 2 bases, with 17 bases between them. Per germline, CDR1 SGDLS and CDR2 YYNGEE.

The CDR3 loop reads CASSMGLAGSYEQYF. DNA for the CDR3: TGTGCCAGTAGTATGGGACTAGCGGGTTCCTACGAGCAGTACTTC. This chain links TRBV19 with TRBJ2-7; 12 bases are a match to TRBD2. CDR1 and CDR2 from the germline V gene are LNHDA and SQIVND (reference sequence). The CDR3 spans 15 residues. With V trimmed by 3 bases and J by 1 base, 1 base remained unmatched.

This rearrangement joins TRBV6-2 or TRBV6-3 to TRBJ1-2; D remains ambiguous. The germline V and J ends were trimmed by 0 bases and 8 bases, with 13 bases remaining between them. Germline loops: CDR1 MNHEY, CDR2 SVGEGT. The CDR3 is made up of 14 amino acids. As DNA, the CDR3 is TGTGCCAGCAGTTACTCTCCCAGTATGAAGGGCTACACCTTC. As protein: CASSYSPSMKGYTF.

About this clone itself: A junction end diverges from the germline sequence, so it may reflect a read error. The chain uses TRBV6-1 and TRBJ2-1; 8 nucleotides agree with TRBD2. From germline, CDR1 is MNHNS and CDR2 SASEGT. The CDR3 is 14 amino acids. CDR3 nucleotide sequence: TGTGCCAGCAGTGAGCTCACGGGGGGGACCAGGCCCCTCTTC. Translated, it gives CASSELTGGTRPLF.

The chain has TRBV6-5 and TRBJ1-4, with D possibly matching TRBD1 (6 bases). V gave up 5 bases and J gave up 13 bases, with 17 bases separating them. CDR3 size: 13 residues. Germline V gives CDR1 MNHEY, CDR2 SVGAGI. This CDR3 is CASSTLGHLGLFF. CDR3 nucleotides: TGTGCCAGCAGTACGCTGGGACACCTGGGACTGTTTTTT.

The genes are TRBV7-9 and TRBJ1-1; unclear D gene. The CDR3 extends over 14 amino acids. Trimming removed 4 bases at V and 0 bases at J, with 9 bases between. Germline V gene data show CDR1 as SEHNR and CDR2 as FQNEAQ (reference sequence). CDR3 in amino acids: CASSSVGMNTEAFF. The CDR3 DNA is TGTGCCAGCAGCTCCGTCGGGATGAACACTGAAGCTTTCTTT.

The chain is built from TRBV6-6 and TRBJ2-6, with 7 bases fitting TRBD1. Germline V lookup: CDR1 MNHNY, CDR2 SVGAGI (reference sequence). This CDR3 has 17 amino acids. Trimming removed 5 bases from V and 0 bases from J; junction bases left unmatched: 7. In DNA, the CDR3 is TGTGCCAGCAGTCGGCTAGGACAGGACTCTGGGGCCAACGTCCTGACTTTC. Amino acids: CASSRLGQDSGANVLTF.

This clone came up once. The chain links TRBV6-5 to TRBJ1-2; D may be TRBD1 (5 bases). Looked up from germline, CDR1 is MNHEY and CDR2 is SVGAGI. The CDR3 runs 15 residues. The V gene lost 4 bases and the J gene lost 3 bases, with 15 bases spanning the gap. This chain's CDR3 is CASSSPTGGDYGYTF. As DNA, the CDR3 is TGTGCCAGCAGTTCTCCCACGGGGGGGGACTATGGCTACACCTTC.

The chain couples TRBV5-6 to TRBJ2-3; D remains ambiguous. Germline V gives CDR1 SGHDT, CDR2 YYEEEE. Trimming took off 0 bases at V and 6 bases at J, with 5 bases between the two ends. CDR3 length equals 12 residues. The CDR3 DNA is TGTGCCAGCAGCTTGGTCCGGGATACGCAGTATTTT. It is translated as CASSLVRDTQYF.

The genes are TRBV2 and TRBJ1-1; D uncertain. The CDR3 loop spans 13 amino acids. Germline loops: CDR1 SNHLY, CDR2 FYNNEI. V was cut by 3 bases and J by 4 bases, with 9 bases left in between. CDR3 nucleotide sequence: TGTGCCAGCAGTGACCAATACGGCACTGAAGCTTTCTTT. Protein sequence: CASSDQYGTEAFF. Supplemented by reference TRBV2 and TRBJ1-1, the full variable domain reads EPEVTQTPSHQVTQMGQEVILRCVPISNHLYFYWYRQILGQKVEFLVSFYNNEISEKSEIFDDQFSVERPDGSNFTLKIRSTKLEDSAMYFCASSDQYGTEAFFGQGTRLTVV.

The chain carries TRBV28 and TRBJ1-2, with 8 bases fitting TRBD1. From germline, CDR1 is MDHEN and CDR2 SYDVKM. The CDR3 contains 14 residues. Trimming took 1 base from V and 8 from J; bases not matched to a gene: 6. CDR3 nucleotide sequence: TGTGCCAGCAGTTTATTAGCAGGGACAGGCGGCTACACCTTC. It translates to CASSLLAGTGGYTF.

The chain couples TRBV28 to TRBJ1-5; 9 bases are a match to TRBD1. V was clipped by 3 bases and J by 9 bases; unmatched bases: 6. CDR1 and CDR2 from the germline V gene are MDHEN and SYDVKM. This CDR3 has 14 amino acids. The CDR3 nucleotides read TGTGCCAGCAGTTTTGGGACAGGGCGCTTGCCCCAGCATTTT. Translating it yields CASSFGTGRLPQHF.

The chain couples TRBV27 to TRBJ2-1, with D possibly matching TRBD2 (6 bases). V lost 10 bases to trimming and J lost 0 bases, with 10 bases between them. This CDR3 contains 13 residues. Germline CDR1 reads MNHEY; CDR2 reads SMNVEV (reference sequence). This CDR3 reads CATRDSSYNEQFF. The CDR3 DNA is TGTGCCACCCGGGACTCCTCCTACAATGAGCAGTTCTTC.

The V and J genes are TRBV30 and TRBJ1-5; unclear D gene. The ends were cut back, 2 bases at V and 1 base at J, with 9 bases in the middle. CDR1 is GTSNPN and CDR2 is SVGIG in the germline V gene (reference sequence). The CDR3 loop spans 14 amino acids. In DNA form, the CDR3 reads TGTGCCTGGAGTAAAGGCAGGAGCAATCAGCCCCAGCATTTT. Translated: CAWSKGRSNQPQHF.

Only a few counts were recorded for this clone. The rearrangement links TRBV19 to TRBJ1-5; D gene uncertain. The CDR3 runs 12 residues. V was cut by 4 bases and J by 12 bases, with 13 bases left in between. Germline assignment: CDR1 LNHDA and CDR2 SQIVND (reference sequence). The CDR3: CASSKTSTGQHF. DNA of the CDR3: TGTGCCAGTAGTAAAACGTCGACGGGCCAGCATTTT.

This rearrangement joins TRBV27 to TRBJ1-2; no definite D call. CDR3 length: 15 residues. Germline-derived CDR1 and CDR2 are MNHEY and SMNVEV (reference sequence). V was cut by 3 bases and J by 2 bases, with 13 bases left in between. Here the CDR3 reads CASSFSAGRNYGYTF. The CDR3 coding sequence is TGTGCCAGCAGTTTTTCGGCGGGCAGGAACTATGGCTACACCTTC.